The subject of this entry is one T cell receptor beta chain. Produced via immunoSEQ multiplex PCR; TCRdb's table is partial and in-frame only. In the table there are 150,000 to 200,000 clones, roughly nine tenths of which are singletons. This record comes from a study of blood T cell repertoires in COVID-19. Study background: Sources were T cells, B-cell-depleted T cells, or PBMCs; the material itself was cDNA or gDNA.

The CDR3 has 14 residues. Germline-derived CDR1 and CDR2 are KGHDR and SFDVKD. V was clipped by 2 bases and J by 9 bases, with 13 bases between them. The sequenced sample consisted of peripheral blood. The chain has TRBV24-1 and TRBJ2-1, with D uncertain. This receptor was obtained from a man aged 60 to 69 with acute or convalescent COVID-19. This CDR3 reads CATSDYTAAGEQFF. The CDR3 DNA reads TGTGCCACCAGTGATTACACGGCCGCAGGTGAGCAGTTCTTC.